The entry below gives a single T cell receptor beta chain sequence along with its context. The antigen is not known. Barcoded TCR alpha and TCR beta cDNA libraries with UMIs came from 5'RACE using constant-segment primers. One entry per CDR3 protein results from TCRdb running MiXCR on the 5' RACE reads. Of approximately 480,000 distinct CDR3 sequences in the sample, about 18% were seen once. This record comes from a study of T-cell memory formation after mild COVID-19. General study points: Contracting CD4+ clones sat mainly in CM and EM; CD8+ in EMRA. Later expanders leaned toward CD4+, whereas clones contracting from day 15 to 85 were balanced CD4/CD8.

The sample taken for sequencing was PBMCs or a T cell subset sorted from them (not recorded which). The clonotype originates from an adult woman who had mild COVID-19 (a few samples of this study predate the infection). Cell type and time point are not known.

CDR3 in DNA: TGTGCCAGCAGCCAAGGACTGCCCCCCAGTGAGCAGTTCTTC. Amino acid sequence: CASSQGLPPSEQFF. The rearrangement uses TRBV3-1 and TRBJ2-1; D remains unclear. The CDR3 length is 14 residues. CDR1 and CDR2 from the germline V gene are LGHDT and YNNKEL (reference sequence). The V and J ends lost 1 base and 9 bases respectively, with 13 bases between them.